Below, 29 T cell receptor beta chains from the same sample are listed, as sequenced in a study of cytomegalovirus exposure and HLA in healthy donors. TCRdb's copy holds only in-frame clones and misses some; the assay was immunoSEQ multiplex PCR. Of 300,000 to 400,000 clones in the sample, just over 85% were seen once. Sequenced sample: PBMCs. All receptors derive from a woman under 30 in good health and CMV-seronegative.

J is TRBJ2-1 and V is TRBV9; 7 nucleotides match TRBD2. V lost 4 bases and J lost 8; bases outside the gene matches: 6. The CDR3 covers 13 residues. Looked up from germline, CDR1 is SGDLS and CDR2 is YYNGEE. In nucleotides, the CDR3 is TGTGCCAGCAGCTCCTGGGGGGGAGATGAGCAGTTCTTC. It specifies CASSSWGGDEQFF.

V is TRBV5-6 and J is TRBJ1-2, with 9 positions matching TRBD1. Germline V gene sequence: CDR1 SGHDT, CDR2 YYEEEE. V lost 3 bases and J lost 7; bases outside the gene matches: 7. There are 14 residues in the CDR3. The CDR3 bases are TGTGCCAGCAGCTATAACAGGGGGCGACTTGGCTACACCTTC. Its protein is CASSYNRGRLGYTF.

The chain employs TRBV5-1 and TRBJ2-7; D is possibly TRBD1 (6 bases). Germline CDR1 SGHRS, CDR2 YFSETQ. V lost 5 bases to trimming and J lost 4 bases, with 10 bases between them. The CDR3 is 12 amino acids. The CDR3 DNA is TGCGCCAGCAGGCTACAGGGTTACGAGCAGTACTTC. Its protein product is CASRLQGYEQYF.

The V call is TRBV7-6, the J call TRBJ2-5; 11 bases map to TRBD1. This CDR3 is built from 16 residues. V lost 4 bases and J lost 5; bases outside the gene matches: 9. Germline V lookup: CDR1 SGHVS, CDR2 FNYEAQ. This chain's CDR3 is CASSSYRDRGWETQYF. CDR3 nucleotide sequence: TGTGCCAGCAGCTCTTACCGGGACAGGGGGTGGGAGACCCAGTACTTC.

This clone has just one count. The chain has TRBV28 and TRBJ1-2; the D gene is possibly TRBD1 (5 bases). The germline V gene has CDR1 MDHEN and CDR2 SYDVKM. Between the trimmed V and J ends, which lost 8 bases and 3 bases, there was a span of 22 bases. This CDR3 region has 16 residues. CDR3 loop: CASGPPEWGVDYGYTF. DNA of the CDR3: TGTGCCAGCGGTCCCCCGGAATGGGGGGTCGACTATGGCTACACCTTC.

The CDR3 DNA is TGTGCCAGCAGTGCTTCGGGACAGGGGAACACTGAAGCTTTCTTT. Residues: CASSASGQGNTEAFF. The V gene is TRBV25-1, the J gene TRBJ1-1; 9 nucleotides agree with TRBD1. Losses at the gene ends were 4 bases for V and 1 base for J; bases not matched to a gene: 4. The CDR3 extends over 15 amino acids. CDR1 MGHDK and CDR2 SYGVNS come from the germline V gene.

This chain uses TRBV27 with TRBJ1-4; maybe TRBD1 (5 bases). CDR3 length: 15 residues. V lost 5 bases and J lost 6, with 16 bases in between. CDR1 and CDR2 (germline): MNHEY, SMNVEV (reference sequence). The CDR3 sequence: CASSIFRGRDEKLFF. CDR3 sequence (DNA): TGTGCCAGCAGTATCTTCCGGGGGAGGGATGAAAAACTGTTTTTT.

The V gene is TRBV27, the J gene TRBJ1-2; 8 nucleotides line up with TRBD1. V lost 5 bases and J lost 2; bases outside the gene matches: 7. CDR1 and CDR2 from the germline V gene are MNHEY and SMNVEV (reference sequence). The CDR3 consists of 15 residues. CDR3 in amino acids: CASSTLTGANYGYTF. CDR3 DNA sequence: TGTGCCAGCAGTACCTTGACAGGGGCCAACTATGGCTACACCTTC.

This clone was seen only a few times. The chain uses TRBV5-1 and TRBJ1-2, with no clear D. Germline values: CDR1 SGHRS, CDR2 YFSETQ. There are 12 residues in the CDR3. The germline V and J ends were trimmed by 0 bases and 7 bases, with 7 bases remaining between them. The CDR3 sequence: CASSLDAFGYTF. For the CDR3, the DNA is TGCGCCAGCAGCTTGGATGCGTTTGGCTACACCTTC.

In nucleotides, the CDR3 is TGTGCCAGCAGCCAAGATCATGGCAATCAGCCCCAGCATTTT. Its translation: CASSQDHGNQPQHF. V and J are TRBV4-2 and TRBJ1-5; D not resolved. CDR1 is LGHNA, CDR2 YNFKEQ, per germline. The V end was cut by 0 bases, the J end by 2 bases, with 5 bases between. CDR3 size: 14 residues.

V usage is TRBV27 and J usage is TRBJ2-7; D perhaps matches TRBD1 (6 bases). The CDR3 spans 15 residues. Looked up from germline, CDR1 is MNHEY and CDR2 is SMNVEV (reference sequence). The germline V and J ends were trimmed by 0 bases and 3 bases, with 12 bases remaining between them. This chain's CDR3 is CASSLSGTLVYEQYF. In nucleotides, the CDR3 is TGTGCCAGCAGTTTATCTGGGACACTAGTCTACGAGCAGTACTTC.

The chain links TRBV7-6 to TRBJ1-3, with D perhaps TRBD1 (6 bases). Trimming pared 5 bases from V and 0 bases from J, leaving 20 bases between. The CDR3 contains 18 residues. Germline loops: CDR1 SGHVS, CDR2 FNYEAQ. In DNA, the CDR3 is TGTGCCAGCAGCCTCTCAGGGGCCCCTCTCCTCTCTGGAAACACCATATATTTT. Translated, it gives CASSLSGAPLLSGNTIYF.

The rearrangement uses TRBV6-1 and TRBJ2-7; TRBD2 matches at 7 bases. This CDR3 region has 14 residues. The ends lost 3 bases at V and 2 bases at J; junction bases unmatched: 4. CDR1 and CDR2 from the germline V gene are MNHNS and SASEGT. This CDR3 is CASSEGGWTYEQYF. The CDR3 DNA sequence: TGTGCCAGCAGTGAGGGAGGGTGGACCTACGAGCAGTACTTC.

This clone was seen more than once but under ten times. The gene calls are TRBV9 and TRBJ2-1, with TRBD2 identical over 7 bases. This CDR3 has 14 residues. Germline loops: CDR1 SGDLS, CDR2 YYNGEE. V trimming: 4 bases; J trimming: 8 bases; junction bases outside the gene matches: 9. CDR3 sequence (DNA): TGTGCCAGCAGCACTAGACTAGCCTTCGATGAGCAGTTCTTC. Its translation is CASSTRLAFDEQFF.

With regard to this clone: The same CDR3 also results from other DNA sequences found in this sample. The chain carries TRBV2 and TRBJ1-1; a possible D gene is TRBD1 (5 bases). This CDR3 spans 13 amino acids. The V end lost 7 bases, the J end lost 4 bases, and 13 bases lay between the germline ends. Germline lookup yields CDR1 SNHLY and CDR2 FYNNEI. CDR3 DNA: TGTGCCAGCAACGGGCAGGGCGTCACTGAAGCTTTCTTT. It translates to CASNGQGVTEAFF.

The chain is built from TRBV7-2 and TRBJ2-2; possible D gene TRBD2, 7 bases. The length of the CDR3 is 16 residues. CDR1 is SGHTA and CDR2 is FQGNSA in the germline V gene. V was trimmed by 5 bases and J by 1 base, leaving 14 bases between them. The CDR3 loop reads CASSPGGRENTGELFF. CDR3 coding DNA: TGTGCCAGCAGCCCCGGGGGGCGGGAGAACACCGGGGAGCTGTTTTTT.

The genes are TRBV6-1 and TRBJ1-5, with unresolved D. Trimming removed 3 bases at V and 6 bases at J, with 6 bases between. CDR3 length: 12 residues. CDR1 and CDR2 (germline): MNHNS, SASEGT. This CDR3 is CASSERIQPQHF. The CDR3 DNA reads as TGTGCCAGCAGTGAGCGAATTCAGCCCCAGCATTTT.

This chain joins TRBV18 and TRBJ2-1, with TRBD1 matching 8 bases. The CDR3 covers 15 residues. Trimming removed 3 bases from V and 1 base from J; junction bases left unmatched: 2. From germline, CDR1 is KGHSH and CDR2 LQKENI. The CDR3 nucleotides read TGTGCCAGCTCACCCGGGACAGGTTCCTACAATGAGCAGTTCTTC. Its protein product is CASSPGTGSYNEQFF.

The rearrangement joins TRBV30 to TRBJ1-1, with D uncertain. The CDR3 has 16 residues. Germline loops: CDR1 GTSNPN, CDR2 SVGIG (reference sequence). Trimming left V 4 bases short and J 3 bases short, with 21 bases between. Here the CDR3 reads CAWITQRVSPYTEAFF. In DNA, the CDR3 is TGTGCCTGGATTACGCAACGGGTCTCTCCGTACACTGAAGCTTTCTTT.

This chain links TRBV28 with TRBJ2-3, with TRBD1 matching over 9 bases. V trimming: 6 bases; J trimming: 7 bases; junction bases outside the gene matches: 5. Looked up from germline, CDR1 is MDHEN and CDR2 is SYDVKM. CDR3 length equals 13 residues. The CDR3 sequence is CASSMDRGNTQYF. DNA for the CDR3: TGTGCCAGCAGCATGGACAGGGGAAATACGCAGTATTTT.

In this sample, this clone turned up a few times. This chain connects TRBV6-1 to TRBJ2-1; 12 bases agree with TRBD1. Germline V gene data show CDR1 as MNHNS and CDR2 as SASEGT. After removal of 5 bases from V and 8 bases from J, the junction contained 7 bases not matched to a gene. This CDR3 spans 15 amino acids. The CDR3 DNA reads TGTGCCAGCAGTACCGGGACAGGGGGCGCGGATGAGCAGTTCTTC. Protein product: CASSTGTGGADEQFF.

V is TRBV15 and J is TRBJ1-2, with 9 bases lining up with TRBD1. This CDR3 is built from 13 residues. J was trimmed by 8 bases and V by 7 bases; bases with no gene match: 8. Per the germline V gene, CDR1 is LNHNV and CDR2 is YYDKDF (reference sequence). The CDR3 DNA reads TGTGCCACCACCCTGGACAGGGGCGGCGGCTACACCTTC. It yields the protein CATTLDRGGGYTF.

This chain links TRBV5-4 with TRBJ1-2; D ambiguous. The length of the CDR3 is 13 residues. Germline V CDR1 and CDR2: SGHNT, YYREEE (reference sequence). Deletions cut 0 bases from V and 8 bases from J, with 11 bases between. Here the CDR3 DNA reads TGTGCCAGCAGCTTGGGAGGTGTGTGGGGCTACACCTTC. This codes for CASSLGGVWGYTF.

The chain uses TRBV5-1 and TRBJ2-1, with a weak D call TRBD2 (5 bases). Germline-derived CDR1 and CDR2 are SGHRS and YFSETQ. The CDR3 runs 17 residues. V lost 0 bases and J lost 3, with 16 bases in between. The CDR3 is CASSLGAAETFYNEQFF. The CDR3 nucleotides are TGCGCCAGCAGCTTGGGGGCAGCGGAAACGTTCTACAATGAGCAGTTCTTC.

The V call is TRBV28, the J call TRBJ2-2; D possibly corresponds to TRBD1 (6 bases). The ends were cut back, 1 base at V and 7 bases at J, with 7 bases in the middle. Germline V CDR1 and CDR2: MDHEN, SYDVKM. There are 13 residues in the CDR3. CDR3 sequence (DNA): TGTGCCAGCAGTTTATCACAGGGCGGGGAGCTGTTTTTT. Its protein is CASSLSQGGELFF.

The rearrangement links TRBV30 to TRBJ1-1; the D is unclear. Germline V CDR1 and CDR2: GTSNPN, SVGIG (reference sequence). The CDR3 is 11 amino acids. Trimming stripped 4 bases from V and 2 bases from J, with 5 bases between. The CDR3 DNA follows: TGTGCCTGGAAGCACAACACTGAAGCTTTCTTT. This gives the protein CAWKHNTEAFF.

This chain links TRBV30 with TRBJ1-6; D is perhaps TRBD1 (6 bases). V lost 4 bases and J lost 7, with 11 bases in between. Germline CDR1 GTSNPN, CDR2 SVGIG (reference sequence). CDR3 size: 13 residues. The CDR3 is CAWTGALNSPLHF. In nucleotides, the CDR3 is TGTGCCTGGACAGGGGCCCTAAATTCACCCCTCCACTTT.

Points on this clone: The sample holds other DNA sequences that translate to the same CDR3. In DNA form, the CDR3 reads TGTGCCTGGAGCGGACAGAGCTACGAGCAGTACTTC. It is translated as CAWSGQSYEQYF. The chain carries TRBV30 and TRBJ2-7; D possibly corresponds to TRBD1 (6 bases). Between the trimmed V and J ends, which lost 3 bases and 3 bases, there was a span of 9 bases. The germline V gene encodes CDR1 GTSNPN and CDR2 SVGIG (reference sequence). This CDR3 has 12 amino acids.

This chain connects TRBV28 to TRBJ2-1; D call uncertain. V lost 6 bases to trimming and J lost 4 bases, with 13 bases between them. The germline gives CDR1 MDHEN, CDR2 SYDVKM. The CDR3 has 14 amino acids. The CDR3 coding sequence is TGTGCCAGCAGGTACATCGGAGCATACAATGAGCAGTTCTTC. Encoded protein: CASRYIGAYNEQFF.